Presented here are 12 T cell receptor beta chains from one specimen sequenced in a study of Graves' ophthalmopathy and Graves' hyperthyroidism. TCR beta CDR3 regions were amplified from RNA transcripts. The workflow started with a first-round RT-PCR run with HTBI primers and then moved on to a second-round multiplex PCR. TCRdb reprocessed the multiplex PCR reads via MiXCR and lists one record per CDR3 protein. This table holds fewer than 400,000 distinct CDR3 sequences, roughly 18% found once. Input material: peripheral blood. Every receptor here comes from a woman aged 18-29 years with Graves' ophthalmopathy.

This clonotype was detected ten times or more. The chain joins TRBV7-9 to TRBJ2-7, with 8 positions matching TRBD1. The length of the CDR3 is 15 residues. CDR1 is SEHNR and CDR2 is FQNEAQ in the germline V gene (reference sequence). Trimming at V came to 5 bases and at J to 7 bases, leaving 13 bases not matched to a gene. CDR3 protein: CASSRSRDRYGEQYF. The CDR3 nucleotides are TGTGCCAGCAGCCGATCGCGGGACAGGTACGGGGAGCAGTACTTC.

The rearrangement uses TRBV2 and TRBJ1-2; a weak D match, TRBD1 (5 bases). The germline V and J ends were trimmed by 6 bases and 5 bases, with 16 bases remaining between them. The CDR3 has 14 residues. CDR1 is SNHLY, CDR2 FYNNEI, per germline. The CDR3 loop is CASRPGGREYGYTF. CDR3 bases: TGTGCCAGCAGGCCCGGTGGCAGGGAGTATGGCTACACCTTC.

CDR3 loop: CATSEKTSLEAFF. CDR3 DNA sequence: TGTGCCACCAGTGAGAAGACCAGTCTTGAAGCTTTCTTT. The chain combines TRBV24-1 with TRBJ1-1; D remains unclear. CDR3 length: 13 residues. Germline loops: CDR1 KGHDR, CDR2 SFDVKD. V lost 4 bases and J lost 7, with 12 bases in between.

This clonotype was observed at least ten times. V is TRBV30 and J is TRBJ1-1; TRBD1 agrees at 9 bases. The CDR3 extends over 14 amino acids. Germline V lookup: CDR1 GTSNPN, CDR2 SVGIG (reference sequence). Losses at the gene ends were 4 bases for V and 3 bases for J; bases not matched to a gene: 6. CDR3 loop: CAWNPGQGDTEAFF. CDR3 nucleotides: TGTGCCTGGAACCCGGGACAGGGCGACACTGAAGCTTTCTTT.

This clonotype was detected ten times or more. The rearrangement links TRBV6-2 or TRBV6-3 to TRBJ2-2; D is uncertain. This CDR3 contains 11 residues. Trimming cost V 2 bases and J 6 bases, with 1 base left between them. The germline CDR1 and CDR2 sequences are MNHEY and SVGEGT. The CDR3 is CASSYPGELFF. In nucleotides, the CDR3 is TGTGCCAGCAGTTACCCCGGGGAGCTGTTTTTT.

This clonotype was found many times. The chain recombines TRBV18 with TRBJ1-2; 7 bases are shared with TRBD1. CDR3 size: 12 residues. From germline, CDR1 is KGHSH and CDR2 LQKENI. V trimming: 7 bases; J trimming: 8 bases; junction bases outside the gene matches: 7. The DNA of the CDR3 is TGTGCCAGCTGGGACAGCCTCGAGGGCTACACCTTC. Its protein product is CASWDSLEGYTF. The full variable domain, rest sourced from reference TRBV18 and TRBJ1-2, is NAGVMQNPRHLVRRRGQEARLRCSPMKGHSHVYWYRQLPEEGLKFMVYLQKENIIDESGMPKERFSAEFPKEGPSILRIQQVVRGDSAAYFCASWDSLEGYTFGSGTRLTVV.

This clonotype was seen ten or more times. The rearrangement joins TRBV27 to TRBJ1-1; TRBD1 agrees at 8 bases. Germline lookup yields CDR1 MNHEY and CDR2 SMNVEV (reference sequence). Trimming removed 6 bases from V and 1 base from J; junction bases left unmatched: 7. The CDR3 loop spans 15 amino acids. The DNA for the CDR3 is TGTGCCAGCAGGCGACGGACAGGGCGGAACACTGAAGCTTTCTTT. This gives the protein CASRRRTGRNTEAFF.

Ten or more counts support this clonotype. CDR3 coding DNA: TGCAGTGCCAGCCGGAGGGGGCGCCTGCGGGGGGGAAGCTCCTACGAGCAGTACTTC. Translation gives CSASRRGRLRGGSSYEQYF. The V gene is TRBV20-1, the J gene TRBJ2-7, with 9 bases identical to TRBD2. The germline V gene encodes CDR1 DFQATT and CDR2 SNEGSKA (reference sequence). Unmatched junction bases numbered 21, after V lost 6 bases and J lost 0 bases. The CDR3 loop spans 19 amino acids.

This clonotype occurred a few times. As DNA, the CDR3 is TGTGCCAGCAGTTACGCAGGCCCCTACGAGCAGTACTTC. Its protein product is CASSYAGPYEQYF. V and J are TRBV6-5 and TRBJ2-7; D gene ambiguous. Trimming took off 2 bases at V and 2 bases at J, with 7 bases between the two ends. The CDR3 is made up of 13 amino acids. Germline CDR1 MNHEY, CDR2 SVGAGI.

This clonotype was observed many times. This chain joins TRBV12-3 or TRBV12-4 and TRBJ1-2; 8 nucleotides agree with TRBD1. The ends lost 4 bases at V and 6 bases at J; junction bases unmatched: 4. This CDR3 is 13 amino acids long. The CDR3 nucleotides are TGTGCCAGCAGTTGGGGACAGGAGAATGGCTACACCTTC. This gives the protein CASSWGQENGYTF.

This rearrangement joins TRBV12-3 or TRBV12-4 to TRBJ1-1; D gene uncertain. V was cut by 7 bases and J by 3 bases, with 12 bases left in between. The CDR3 sequence is 13 residues long. In nucleotides, the CDR3 is TGTGCCAGCAAGCGAGAGGGTGACACTGAAGCTTTCTTT. Amino acid sequence: CASKREGDTEAFF.

This clonotype was recorded at least ten times. An end of the junction differs from the germline gene, which may be a read error. The chain has TRBV6-2 or TRBV6-3 and TRBJ1-2, with D unresolved. The CDR3 runs 12 residues. CDR1 and CDR2 (germline): MNHEY, SVGEGT. The CDR3 spells CASSRNMVVPLF. The CDR3 DNA reads TGTGCCAGCAGCCGAAATATGGTGGTCCCCCTCTTC.